The present entry profiles one T cell receptor (beta chain) with its context. The source of the sample is a study of blood T cell repertoires in COVID-19. Study at large: Specimens from acute and convalescent COVID-19 originated in the United States, Italy and Spain. The analysed material was cDNA or gDNA that came from T cells, B-cell-depleted T cells, or PBMCs.

In the original workflow: Reference gene primer amplification in the assay estimated nucleated cell counts. Clones were read by immunoSEQ multiplex PCR, and TCRdb kept only the in-frame ones, dropping some. V and J calls and clone size are given by that table; D and trimming were obtained from the DNA. Of about 160,000 clones in the sample, around 80% were seen once. Germline CDR1 is SGHRS and CDR2 is YFSETQ. The CDR3 totals 11 residues. V lost 5 bases and J lost 5, with 7 bases in between. Sequencing was performed on peripheral blood. The chain joins TRBV5-1 to TRBJ2-5, with D uncertain. This TCR was recovered from an elderly woman with acute or convalescent COVID-19. The CDR3 DNA sequence: TGCGCCAGCAGGGCAGCGGAGACCCAGTACTTC. Translation: CASRAAETQYF.